A few counts support the clone carrying this T cell receptor beta chain. Its antigen is unidentified. Each CDR3 protein is one row after TCRdb ran MiXCR on the reads. The sample lists about 700,000 distinct CDR3 sequences, around 32% occurring once. The sample belongs to a study of T cell repertoires in cytomegalovirus infection. As for the study in general: Based on public TCR beta signatures, there were indications of CMV infection and of a matching HLA type.

General study points: CMV-specific HLA-C-restricted TCR beta clonotypes dominated the ex vivo response. Using cumulative public TCR beta family frequency, the authors identified those who carried CMV together with the relevant HLA.

V was clipped by 4 bases and J by 5 bases; unmatched bases: 7. The CDR3 sequence is 16 residues long. In germline, CDR1 is SGHDT, CDR2 YYEEEE. This clonotype originated in a human donor in good health (CMV status not recorded). Some clones in this sample may be carry-over from other donors' samples. The chain is built from TRBV5-6 and TRBJ2-5, with 14 bases lining up with TRBD2. The sequences come from cultured PBMCs, collected from culture after CMV antigen stimulation. CDR3 amino acids: CASSKGLAGEGETQYF. DNA for the CDR3: TGTGCCAGCAGCAAGGGACTAGCGGGAGAGGGTGAGACCCAGTACTTC.